This T cell receptor beta chain was observed in a study of cytomegalovirus exposure and HLA in healthy donors. Findings and caveats of the study: As a later analysis showed, a missense DCLRE1C variant was linked to trimming of TCR beta V- and J-genes.

J was trimmed by 6 bases and V by 3 bases; bases with no gene match: 4. Germline lookup yields CDR1 SGHRS and CDR2 YFSETQ. CDR3 length: 13 residues. A remark on this clone: Its antigen remains unidentified.

Amplification used 60 Vbeta primers and 13 Jbeta primers. Clones were read by immunoSEQ multiplex PCR, and TCRdb kept only the in-frame ones, dropping some. The sample has 30,000 to 35,000 clones. The sequenced sample was PBMCs. The chain combines TRBV5-1 with TRBJ1-1, with 8 bases matching TRBD1. This receptor was identified in a middle-aged woman in good health and CMV-seropositive. Here the CDR3 reads CASSSDRDPEAFF. CDR3 DNA sequence: TGCGCCAGCAGCTCGGACAGGGACCCTGAAGCTTTCTTT.